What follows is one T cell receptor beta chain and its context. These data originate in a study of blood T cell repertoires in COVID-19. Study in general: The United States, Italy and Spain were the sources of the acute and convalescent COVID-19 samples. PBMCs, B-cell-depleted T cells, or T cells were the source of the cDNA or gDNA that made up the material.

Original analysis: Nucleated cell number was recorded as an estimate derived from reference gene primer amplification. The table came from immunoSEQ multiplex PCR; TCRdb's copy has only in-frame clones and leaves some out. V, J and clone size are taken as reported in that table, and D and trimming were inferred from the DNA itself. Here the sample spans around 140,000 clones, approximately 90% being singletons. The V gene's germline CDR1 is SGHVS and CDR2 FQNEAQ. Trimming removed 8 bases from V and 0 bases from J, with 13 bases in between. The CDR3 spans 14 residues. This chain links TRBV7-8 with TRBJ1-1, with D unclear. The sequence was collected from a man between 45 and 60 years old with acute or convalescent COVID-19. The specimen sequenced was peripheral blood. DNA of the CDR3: TGTGCCAGCCGTATCGGGAACTTGAACACTGAAGCTTTCTTT. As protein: CASRIGNLNTEAFF.